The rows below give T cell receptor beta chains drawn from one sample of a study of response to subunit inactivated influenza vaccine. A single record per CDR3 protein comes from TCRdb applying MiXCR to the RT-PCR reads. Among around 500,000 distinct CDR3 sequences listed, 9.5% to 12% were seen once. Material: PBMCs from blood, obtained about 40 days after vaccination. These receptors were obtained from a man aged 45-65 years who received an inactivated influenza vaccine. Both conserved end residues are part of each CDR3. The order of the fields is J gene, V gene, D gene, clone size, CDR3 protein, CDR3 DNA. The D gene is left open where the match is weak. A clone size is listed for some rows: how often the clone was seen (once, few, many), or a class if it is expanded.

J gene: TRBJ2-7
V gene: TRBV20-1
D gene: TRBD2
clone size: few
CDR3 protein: CSADSPGTSGRSQEQYF
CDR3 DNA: TGCAGTGCTGACAGCCCCGGGACTAGCGGGCGATCGCAAGAGCAGTACTTC

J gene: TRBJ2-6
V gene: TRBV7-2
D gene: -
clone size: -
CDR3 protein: CASSKGEAGANVLTF
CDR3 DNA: TGTGCCAGCAGCAAGGGGGAGGCGGGGGCCAACGTCCTGACTTTC

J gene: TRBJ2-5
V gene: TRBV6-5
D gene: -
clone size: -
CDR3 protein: CASSYPRGARQETQYF
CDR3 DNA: TGTGCCAGCAGTTACCCCCGGGGAGCGCGGCAAGAGACCCAGTACTTC

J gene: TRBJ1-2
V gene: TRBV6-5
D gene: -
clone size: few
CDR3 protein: CASSYGQGAYGYTF
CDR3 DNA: TGTGCCAGCAGTTACGGGCAGGGAGCGTATGGCTACACCTTC

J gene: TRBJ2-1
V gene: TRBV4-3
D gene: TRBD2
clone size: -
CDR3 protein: CASSQVSGRAYNEQFF
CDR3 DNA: TGCGCCAGCAGCCAAGTGAGCGGGAGGGCCTACAATGAGCAGTTCTTC

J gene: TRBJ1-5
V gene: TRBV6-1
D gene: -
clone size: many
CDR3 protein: CASSAGSNQPQHF
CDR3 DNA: TGTGCCAGCAGTGCAGGTAGCAATCAGCCCCAGCATTTT

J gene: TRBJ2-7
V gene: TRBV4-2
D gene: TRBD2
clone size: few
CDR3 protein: CASSQVLAGNGEQYF
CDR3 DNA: TGTGCCAGCAGCCAGGTACTAGCGGGAAATGGCGAGCAGTACTTC

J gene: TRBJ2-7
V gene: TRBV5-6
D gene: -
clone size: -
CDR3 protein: CASSRFRQATYEQYF
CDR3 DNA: TGTGCCAGCAGTCGGTTTCGCCAGGCGACCTACGAGCAGTACTTC

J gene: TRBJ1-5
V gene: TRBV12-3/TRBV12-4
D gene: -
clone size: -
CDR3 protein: CASRLRDQPQHF
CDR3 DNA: TGTGCCAGCAGGCTCCGGGACCAGCCCCAGCATTTT

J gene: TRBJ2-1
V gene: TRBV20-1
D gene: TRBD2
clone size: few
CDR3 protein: CSASGSGGYNEQFF
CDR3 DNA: TGCAGTGCTAGCGGTAGCGGGGGGTACAATGAGCAGTTCTTC

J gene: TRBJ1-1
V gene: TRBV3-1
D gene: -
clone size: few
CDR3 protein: CASTNAGSEAFF
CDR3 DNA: TGTGCCAGCACCAATGCGGGTAGTGAAGCTTTCTTT

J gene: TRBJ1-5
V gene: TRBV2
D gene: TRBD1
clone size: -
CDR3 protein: CASSDRVSNQPQHF
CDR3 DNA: TGTGCCAGCAGCGACAGGGTTAGCAATCAGCCCCAGCATTTT

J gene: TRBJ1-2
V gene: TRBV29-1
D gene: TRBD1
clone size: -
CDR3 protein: CSDRGKNYGYTF
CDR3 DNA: TGCAGCGACAGGGGAAAGAACTATGGCTACACCTTC

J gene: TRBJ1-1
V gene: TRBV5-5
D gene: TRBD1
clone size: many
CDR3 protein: CASSLSGTGNTEAFF
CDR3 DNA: TGTGCCAGCAGCTTGTCAGGGACAGGGAACACTGAAGCTTTCTTT

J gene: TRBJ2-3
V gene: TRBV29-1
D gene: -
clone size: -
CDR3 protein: CSVGNQGGLQDTQYF
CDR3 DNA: TGCAGCGTTGGAAACCAGGGGGGACTACAAGATACGCAGTATTTT

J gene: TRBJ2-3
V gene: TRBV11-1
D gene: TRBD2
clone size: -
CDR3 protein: CASTRSGETTDTQYF
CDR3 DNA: TGTGCCAGCACCCGTAGCGGGGAGACCACAGATACGCAGTATTTT

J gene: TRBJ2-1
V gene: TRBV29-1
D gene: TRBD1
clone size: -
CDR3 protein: CSAHGQGVNEQFF
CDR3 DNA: TGCAGCGCGCACGGACAGGGGGTGAATGAGCAGTTCTTC

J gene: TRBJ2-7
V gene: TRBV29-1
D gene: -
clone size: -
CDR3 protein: CSVEVLRGSSGYEQYF
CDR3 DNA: TGCAGCGTTGAAGTTTTACGGGGGTCTTCGGGCTACGAGCAGTACTTC

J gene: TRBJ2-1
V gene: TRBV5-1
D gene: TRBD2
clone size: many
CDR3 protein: CASSADTSGGLYNEQFF
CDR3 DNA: TGCGCCAGCAGCGCGGACACTAGCGGGGGGTTATACAATGAGCAGTTCTTC

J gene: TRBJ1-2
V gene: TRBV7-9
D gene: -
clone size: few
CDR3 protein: CASSFGVNYGYTF
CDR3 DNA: TGTGCCAGCAGCTTTGGGGTAAACTATGGCTACACCTTC

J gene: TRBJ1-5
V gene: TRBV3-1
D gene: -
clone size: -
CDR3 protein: CASSARVNQPQHF
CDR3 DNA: TGTGCCAGCAGCGCCAGGGTCAATCAGCCCCAGCATTTT

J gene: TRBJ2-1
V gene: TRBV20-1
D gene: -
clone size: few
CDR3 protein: CSAPTLHGRVSYNEQFF
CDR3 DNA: TGCAGTGCTCCGACGCTCCACGGACGGGTTTCCTACAATGAGCAGTTCTTC

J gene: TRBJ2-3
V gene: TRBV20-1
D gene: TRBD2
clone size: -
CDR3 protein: CSARGTSGSTDTQYF
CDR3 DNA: TGCAGTGCTAGGGGGACTAGCGGGAGCACAGATACGCAGTATTTT

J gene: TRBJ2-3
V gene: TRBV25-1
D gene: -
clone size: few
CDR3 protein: CASNKAGTDTQYF
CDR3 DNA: TGTGCCAGCAATAAGGCAGGGACGGATACGCAGTATTTT

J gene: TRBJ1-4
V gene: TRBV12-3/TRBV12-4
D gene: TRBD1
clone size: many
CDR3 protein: CASSRTGGWEEKLFF
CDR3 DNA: TGTGCCAGCAGTCGGACAGGGGGATGGGAAGAAAAACTGTTTTTT

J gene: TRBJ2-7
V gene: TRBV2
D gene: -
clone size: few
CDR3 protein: CASSINQGHEQYF
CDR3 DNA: TGTGCCAGCAGTATAAATCAGGGCCACGAGCAGTACTTC

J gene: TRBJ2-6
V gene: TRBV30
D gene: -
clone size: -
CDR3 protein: CAWVQSGANVLTF
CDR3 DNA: TGTGCCTGGGTCCAGTCTGGGGCCAACGTCCTGACTTTC

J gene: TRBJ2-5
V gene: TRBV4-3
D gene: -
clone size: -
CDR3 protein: CASSQGHLQETQYF
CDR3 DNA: TGCGCCAGCAGCCAAGGACATCTCCAAGAGACCCAGTACTTC

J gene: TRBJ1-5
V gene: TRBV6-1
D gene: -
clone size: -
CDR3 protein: CASSNDRYQPQHF
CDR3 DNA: TGTGCCAGCAGTAATGACAGATATCAGCCCCAGCATTTT

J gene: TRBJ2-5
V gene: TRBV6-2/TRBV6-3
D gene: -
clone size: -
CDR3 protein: CASSFRDFQETQYF
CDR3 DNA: TGTGCCAGCAGTTTCCGGGACTTCCAAGAGACCCAGTACTTC

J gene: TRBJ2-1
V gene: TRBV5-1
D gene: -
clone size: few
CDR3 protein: CASSLAERGEQFF
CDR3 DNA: TGCGCCAGCAGCTTGGCCGAGAGGGGTGAGCAGTTCTTC

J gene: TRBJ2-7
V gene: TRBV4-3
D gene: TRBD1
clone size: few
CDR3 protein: CASSQTGRSEEQYF
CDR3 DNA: TGCGCCAGCAGCCAGACAGGGCGTTCTGAAGAGCAGTACTTC

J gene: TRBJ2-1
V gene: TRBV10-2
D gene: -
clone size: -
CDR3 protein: CTSSLHWDEQFF
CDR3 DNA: TGCACCAGCAGTCTACACTGGGATGAGCAGTTCTTC

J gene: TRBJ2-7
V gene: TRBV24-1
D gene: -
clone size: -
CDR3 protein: CATSDGGAYEQYF
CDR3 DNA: TGTGCCACCAGTGATGGGGGCGCCTACGAGCAGTACTTC

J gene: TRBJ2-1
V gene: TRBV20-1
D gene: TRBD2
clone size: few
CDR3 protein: CSARPTGLAGNEQFF
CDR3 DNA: TGCAGTGCTAGACCAACGGGACTAGCGGGGAATGAGCAGTTCTTC

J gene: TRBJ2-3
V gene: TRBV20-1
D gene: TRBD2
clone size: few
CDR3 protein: CSARVAGLSTDTQYF
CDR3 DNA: TGCAGTGCTAGGGTAGCGGGACTTAGCACAGATACGCAGTATTTT

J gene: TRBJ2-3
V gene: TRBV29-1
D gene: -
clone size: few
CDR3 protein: CSAGGRGTSTDTQYF
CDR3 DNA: TGCAGCGCCGGGGGGCGGGGAACTAGCACAGATACGCAGTATTTT

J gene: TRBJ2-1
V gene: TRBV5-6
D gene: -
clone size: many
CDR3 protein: CASSLWGTSGEQFF
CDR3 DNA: TGTGCCAGCAGCTTGTGGGGAACGTCCGGGGAGCAGTTCTTC

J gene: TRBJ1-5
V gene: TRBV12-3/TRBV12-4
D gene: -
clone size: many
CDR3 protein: CASSLSITQPQHF
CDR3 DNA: TGTGCCAGCAGTTTATCAATCACTCAGCCCCAGCATTTT

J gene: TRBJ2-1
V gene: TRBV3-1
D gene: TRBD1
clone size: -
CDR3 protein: CASSPTGDRINEQFF
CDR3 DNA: TGTGCCAGCAGCCCGACAGGGGACAGGATCAATGAGCAGTTCTTC

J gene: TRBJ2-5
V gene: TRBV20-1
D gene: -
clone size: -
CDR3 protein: CSARDFYQETQYF
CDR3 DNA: TGCAGTGCTAGAGACTTCTACCAAGAGACCCAGTACTTC

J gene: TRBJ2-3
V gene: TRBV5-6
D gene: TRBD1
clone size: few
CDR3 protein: CASSTGEYTQYF
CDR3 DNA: TGTGCCAGCAGCACAGGGGAATATACGCAGTATTTT

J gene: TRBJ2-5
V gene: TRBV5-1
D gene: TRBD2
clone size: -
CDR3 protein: CASSLEWLAGKETQYF
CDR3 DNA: TGCGCCAGCAGCTTGGAATGGCTAGCGGGTAAAGAGACCCAGTACTTC

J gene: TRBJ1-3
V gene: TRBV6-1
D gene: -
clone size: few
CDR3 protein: CASNGDTVSGNTIYF
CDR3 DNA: TGTGCCAGTAACGGGGATACTGTCTCTGGAAACACCATATATTTT

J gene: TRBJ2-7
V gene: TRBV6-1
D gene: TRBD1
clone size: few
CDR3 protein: CASSPPGTGGLYEQYF
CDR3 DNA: TGTGCCAGCAGTCCGCCCGGGACAGGGGGCTTATACGAGCAGTACTTC

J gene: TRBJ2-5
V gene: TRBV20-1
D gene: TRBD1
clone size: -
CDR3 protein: CSASRGTAQETQYF
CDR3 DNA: TGCAGTGCTAGTAGAGGGACAGCCCAAGAGACCCAGTACTTC

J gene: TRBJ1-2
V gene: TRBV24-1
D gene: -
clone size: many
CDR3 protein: CATSDTRQPRYGYTF
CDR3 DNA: TGTGCCACCAGTGATACGAGACAGCCTCGCTATGGCTACACCTTC

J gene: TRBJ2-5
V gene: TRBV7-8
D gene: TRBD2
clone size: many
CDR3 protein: CASSFRLAGGSFKETQYF
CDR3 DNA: TGTGCCAGCAGCTTCCGTCTAGCGGGAGGAAGCTTCAAAGAGACCCAGTACTTC

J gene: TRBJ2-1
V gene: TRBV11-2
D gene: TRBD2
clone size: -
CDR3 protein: CASSPVGGSWDEQFF
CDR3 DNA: TGTGCCAGCAGCCCTGTGGGGGGGTCCTGGGATGAGCAGTTCTTC

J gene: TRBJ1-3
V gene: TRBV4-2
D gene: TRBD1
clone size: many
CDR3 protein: CASSQEWGQASGNTIYF
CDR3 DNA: TGTGCCAGCAGCCAAGAGTGGGGACAGGCCTCTGGAAACACCATATATTTT

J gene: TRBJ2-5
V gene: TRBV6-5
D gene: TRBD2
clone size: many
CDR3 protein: CASSSGGAGRGETQYF
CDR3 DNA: TGTGCCAGCAGTTCCGGTGGGGCAGGGAGGGGAGAGACCCAGTACTTC